This TCR beta chain was sequenced for a study of blood T cell repertoires in COVID-19. For the study at large: Samples came from the United States, Italy and Spain, spanning acute and convalescent COVID-19. In each case, the material was cDNA or gDNA derived from T cells, B-cell-depleted T cells, or PBMCs.

With 8 bases removed from V and 1 base from J, the gap between germline ends came to 12 bases. The CDR3 has 13 amino acids. The germline V gene has CDR1 SNHLY and CDR2 FYNNEI. In the authors' workflow: The assay estimated nucleated cells by amplifying reference gene primers. Libraries were prepared by immunoSEQ multiplex PCR; TCRdb keeps only in-frame clonotypes and omits some of them. V, J and clone size were drawn from that table, and D and trimming were deduced from the DNA. The sample includes approximately 210,000 clones, about 88% seen only once; the top ten take 5% to 8%. The sequenced sample was peripheral blood. The clonotype originates from a middle-aged woman who had recovered from COVID-19. The chain links TRBV2 to TRBJ2-7, with D tentatively TRBD2 (5 bases). This CDR3 is CASAAGGSYEQYF. The DNA for the CDR3 is TGTGCCAGCGCCGCCGGCGGGTCCTACGAGCAGTACTTC. The full variable domain, with the rest looked up from reference TRBV2 and TRBJ2-7, is EPEVTQTPSHQVTQMGQEVILRCVPISNHLYFYWYRQILGQKVEFLVSFYNNEISEKSEIFDDQFSVERPDGSNFTLKIRSTKLEDSAMYFCASAAGGSYEQYFGPGTRLTVT.